Reported below is one T cell receptor (beta chain). The sample comes from a study of T cell clones after liver transplantation. CDR1 is SGHRS and CDR2 is YFSETQ in the germline V gene. The CDR3 is 17 amino acids. J was trimmed by 5 bases and V by 4 bases; bases with no gene match: 13. Method: immunoSEQ multiplex PCR; TCRdb's copy keeps in-frame clones and lacks some. The sample lists roughly 56,000 clones; more than 65% were seen once. The V call is TRBV5-1, the J call TRBJ2-5; 11 nucleotides agree with TRBD1. The starting material was CD4+ T cells from blood, obtained less than 70 months after liver transplant. This sequence originates from a human patient who received a liver transplant. Some T cells may be the graft donor's. DNA for the CDR3: TGCGCCAGCAGCAAGTTGATCGGACAGGGGGCTCGGGAGACCCAGTACTTC. This sequence encodes CASSKLIGQGARETQYF. Variable domain in full (rest from reference TRBV5-1 and TRBJ2-5): KAGVTQTPRYLIKTRGQQVTLSCSPISGHRSVSWYQQTPGQGLQFLFEYFSETQRNKGNFPGRFSGRQFSNSRSEMNVSTLELGDSALYLCASSKLIGQGARETQYFGPGTRLLVL.